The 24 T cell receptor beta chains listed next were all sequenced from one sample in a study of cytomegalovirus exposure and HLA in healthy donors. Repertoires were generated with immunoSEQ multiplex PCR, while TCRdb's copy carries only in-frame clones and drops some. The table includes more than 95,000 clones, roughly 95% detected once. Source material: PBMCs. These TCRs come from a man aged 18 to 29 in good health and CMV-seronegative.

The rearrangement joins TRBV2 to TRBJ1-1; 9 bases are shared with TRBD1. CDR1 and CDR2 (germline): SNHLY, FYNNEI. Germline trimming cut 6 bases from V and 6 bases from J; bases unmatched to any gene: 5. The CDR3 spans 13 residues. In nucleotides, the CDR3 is TGTGCCAGCAGCCCTACAGGGGGCCCTGAAGCTTTCTTT. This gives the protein CASSPTGGPEAFF.

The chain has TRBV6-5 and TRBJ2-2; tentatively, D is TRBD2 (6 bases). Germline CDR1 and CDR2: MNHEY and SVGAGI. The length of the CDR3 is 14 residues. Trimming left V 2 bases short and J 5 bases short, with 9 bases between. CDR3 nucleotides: TGTGCCAGCAGTTACAAGGAGGGGACCGGGGAGCTGTTTTTT. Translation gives CASSYKEGTGELFF.

The CDR3: CASSLMGASNTEAFF. Written as DNA, the CDR3 is TGTGCCAGCAGCTTAATGGGGGCCTCGAACACTGAAGCTTTCTTT. The V gene is TRBV7-3, the J gene TRBJ1-1, with D maybe TRBD1 (6 bases). The ends were cut back, 1 base at V and 1 base at J, with 10 bases in the middle. This CDR3 spans 15 amino acids. Germline V gene lookup returns CDR1 SGHTA and CDR2 FQGTGA.

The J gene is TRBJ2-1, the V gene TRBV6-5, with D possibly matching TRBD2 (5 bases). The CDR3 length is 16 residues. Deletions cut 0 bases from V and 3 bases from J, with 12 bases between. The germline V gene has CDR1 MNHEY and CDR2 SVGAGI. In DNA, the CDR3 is TGTGCCAGCAGTTACTCGTGGGGAGTCGGCTACAATGAGCAGTTCTTC. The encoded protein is CASSYSWGVGYNEQFF.

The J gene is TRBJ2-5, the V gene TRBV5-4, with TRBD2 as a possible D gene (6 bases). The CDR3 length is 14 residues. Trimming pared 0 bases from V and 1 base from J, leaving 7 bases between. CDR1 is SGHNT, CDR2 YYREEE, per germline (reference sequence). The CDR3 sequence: CASSLGGGQETQYF. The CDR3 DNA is TGTGCCAGCAGCTTGGGGGGAGGCCAAGAGACCCAGTACTTC.

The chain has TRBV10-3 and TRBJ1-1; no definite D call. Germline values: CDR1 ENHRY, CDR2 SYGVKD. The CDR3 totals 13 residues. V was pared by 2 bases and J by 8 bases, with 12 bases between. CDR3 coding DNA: TGTGCCATCAGTGAGCTAAATTCACGGGAAGCTTTCTTT. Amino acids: CAISELNSREAFF.

CDR3 residues: CASSQSPTGTEQYF. The CDR3 nucleotides read TGCGCCAGCAGCCAATCCCCGACAGGGACCGAGCAGTACTTC. The chain links TRBV4-3 to TRBJ2-7; 7 bases map to TRBD1. CDR1 and CDR2 from the germline V gene are LGHNA and YSLEER. The CDR3 sequence is 14 residues long. V shed 2 bases and J 6 bases; nucleotides not matched to a gene: 7.

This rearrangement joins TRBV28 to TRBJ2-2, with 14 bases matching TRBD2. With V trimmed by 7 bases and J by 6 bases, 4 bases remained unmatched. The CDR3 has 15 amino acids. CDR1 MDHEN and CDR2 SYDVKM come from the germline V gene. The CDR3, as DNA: TGTGCCAGCACGGGGACTAGCGGGAGAGCCGGGGAGCTGTTTTTT. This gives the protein CASTGTSGRAGELFF.

This CDR3 is CASSQESLAGSTDTQYF. CDR3 DNA: TGCGCCAGCAGCCAAGAATCCCTAGCGGGCAGCACAGATACGCAGTATTTT. The chain employs TRBV4-3 and TRBJ2-3; 8 bases match TRBD2. In germline, CDR1 is LGHNA, CDR2 YSLEER. The J segment lost 0 bases and the V segment lost 0 bases, leaving 5 bases of the junction unmatched. This CDR3 contains 17 residues.

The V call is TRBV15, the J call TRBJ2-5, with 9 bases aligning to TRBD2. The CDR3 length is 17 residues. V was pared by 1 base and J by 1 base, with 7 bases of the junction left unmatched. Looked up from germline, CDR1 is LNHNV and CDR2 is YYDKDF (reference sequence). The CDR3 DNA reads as TGTGCCACCAGCAGAGGGGGGCTAGCGGGACTCCAAGAGACCCAGTACTTC. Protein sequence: CATSRGGLAGLQETQYF.

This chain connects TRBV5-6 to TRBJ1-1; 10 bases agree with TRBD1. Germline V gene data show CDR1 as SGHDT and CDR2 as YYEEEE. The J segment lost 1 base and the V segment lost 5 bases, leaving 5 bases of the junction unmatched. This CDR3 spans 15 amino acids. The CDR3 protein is CASSIGTGANTEAFF. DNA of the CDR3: TGTGCCAGCAGTATAGGGACAGGGGCGAACACTGAAGCTTTCTTT.

The chain's CDR3 is CASSQDLGSGRPHYEQYF. For the CDR3, the DNA is TGTGCCAGCAGCCAAGATCTTGGGAGCGGACGGCCGCACTACGAGCAGTACTTC. The rearrangement joins TRBV4-2 to TRBJ2-7, with a possible D match to TRBD2 (5 bases). V lost 0 bases and J 3 bases, leaving 21 bases between the germline ends. Germline-derived CDR1 and CDR2 are LGHNA and YNFKEQ. The CDR3 totals 18 residues.

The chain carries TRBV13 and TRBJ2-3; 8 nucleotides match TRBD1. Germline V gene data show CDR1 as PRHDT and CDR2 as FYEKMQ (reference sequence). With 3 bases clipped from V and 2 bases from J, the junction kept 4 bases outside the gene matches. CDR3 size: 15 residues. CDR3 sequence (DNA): TGTGCCAGCAGCTTCGGGACAGGATCCACAGATACGCAGTATTTT. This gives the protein CASSFGTGSTDTQYF. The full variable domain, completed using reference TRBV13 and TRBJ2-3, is AAGVIQSPRHLIKEKRETATLKCYPIPRHDTVYWYQQGPGQDPQFLISFYEKMQSDKGSIPDRFSAQQFSDYHSELNMSSLELGDSALYFCASSFGTGSTDTQYFGPGTRLTVL.

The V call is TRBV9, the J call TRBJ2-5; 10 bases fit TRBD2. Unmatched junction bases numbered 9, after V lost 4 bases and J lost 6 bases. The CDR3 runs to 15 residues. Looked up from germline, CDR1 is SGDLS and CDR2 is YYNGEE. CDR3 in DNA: TGTGCCAGCAGCTCTGAGCCACTAGCGGGACAGACCCAGTACTTC. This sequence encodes CASSSEPLAGQTQYF.

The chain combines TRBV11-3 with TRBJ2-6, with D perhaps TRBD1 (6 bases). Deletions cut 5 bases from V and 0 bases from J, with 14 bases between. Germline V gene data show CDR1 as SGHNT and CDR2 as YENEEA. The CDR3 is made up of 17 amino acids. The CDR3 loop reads CASSPGTPLSGANVLTF. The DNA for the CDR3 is TGTGCCAGCAGCCCCGGGACACCCCTCTCTGGGGCCAACGTCCTGACTTTC.

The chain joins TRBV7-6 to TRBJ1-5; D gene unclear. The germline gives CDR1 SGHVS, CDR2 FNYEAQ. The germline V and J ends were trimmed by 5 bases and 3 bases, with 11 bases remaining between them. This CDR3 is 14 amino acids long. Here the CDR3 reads CASSQPGDNQPQHF. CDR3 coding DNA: TGTGCCAGCAGCCAACCGGGAGACAATCAGCCCCAGCATTTT.

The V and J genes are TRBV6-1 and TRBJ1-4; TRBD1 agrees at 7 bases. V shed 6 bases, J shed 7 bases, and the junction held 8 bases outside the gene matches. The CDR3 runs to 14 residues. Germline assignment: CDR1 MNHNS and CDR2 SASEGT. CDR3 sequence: CASSSRGKGEKLFF. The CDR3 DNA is TGTGCCAGCAGCTCCAGGGGGAAAGGTGAAAAACTGTTTTTT.

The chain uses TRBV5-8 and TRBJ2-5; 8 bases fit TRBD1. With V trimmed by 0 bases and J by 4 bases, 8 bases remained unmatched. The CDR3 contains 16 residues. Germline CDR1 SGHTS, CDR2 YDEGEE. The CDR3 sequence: CASSLVQGALGETQYF. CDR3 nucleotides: TGTGCCAGCAGCTTGGTTCAGGGGGCATTGGGAGAGACCCAGTACTTC.

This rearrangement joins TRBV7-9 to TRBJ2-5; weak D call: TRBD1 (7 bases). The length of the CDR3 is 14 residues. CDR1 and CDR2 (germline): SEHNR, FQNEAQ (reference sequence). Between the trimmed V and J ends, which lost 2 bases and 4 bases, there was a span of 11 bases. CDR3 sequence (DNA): TGTGCCAGCAGCTTACAGGGGGGCGGAGAGACCCAGTACTTC. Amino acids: CASSLQGGGETQYF.

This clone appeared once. Here the CDR3 reads CASSLAFPTGWYF. The CDR3 DNA reads TGTGCCAGCAGCTTAGCATTCCCGACAGGGTGGTACTTC. The gene calls are TRBV7-6 and TRBJ2-7, with TRBD1 identical over 7 bases. V was pared by 0 bases and J by 12 bases, with 8 bases of the junction left unmatched. Germline V gene data show CDR1 as SGHVS and CDR2 as FNYEAQ. This CDR3 is 13 amino acids long.

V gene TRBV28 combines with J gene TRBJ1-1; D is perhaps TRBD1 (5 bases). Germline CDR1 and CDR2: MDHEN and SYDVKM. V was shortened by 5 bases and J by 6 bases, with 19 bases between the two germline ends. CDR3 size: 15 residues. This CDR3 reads CASSGPGTGGAEAFF. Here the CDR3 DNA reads TGTGCCAGCAGTGGACCCGGGACCGGGGGGGCTGAAGCTTTCTTT.

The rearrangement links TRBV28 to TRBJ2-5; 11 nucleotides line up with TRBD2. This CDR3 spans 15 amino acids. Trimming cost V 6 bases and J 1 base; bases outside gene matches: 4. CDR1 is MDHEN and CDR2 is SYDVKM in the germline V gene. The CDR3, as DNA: TGTGCCAGCAGATTAGCGGGAGGGCTCCAAGAGACCCAGTACTTC. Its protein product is CASRLAGGLQETQYF.

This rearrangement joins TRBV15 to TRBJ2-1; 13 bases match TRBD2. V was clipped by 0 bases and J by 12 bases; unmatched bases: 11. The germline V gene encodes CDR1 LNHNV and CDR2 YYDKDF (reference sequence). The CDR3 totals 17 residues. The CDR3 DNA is TGTGCCACCAGCAGAGATCGCGGACTAGCGGGAGCCGGCGGGCAGTTCTTC. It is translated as CATSRDRGLAGAGGQFF. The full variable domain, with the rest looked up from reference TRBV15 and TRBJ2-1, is DAMVIQNPRYQVTQFGKPVTLSCSQTLNHNVMYWYQQKSSQAPKLLFHYYDKDFNNEADTPDNFQSRRPNTSFCFLDIRSPGLGDTAMYLCATSRDRGLAGAGGQFFGPGTRLTVL.

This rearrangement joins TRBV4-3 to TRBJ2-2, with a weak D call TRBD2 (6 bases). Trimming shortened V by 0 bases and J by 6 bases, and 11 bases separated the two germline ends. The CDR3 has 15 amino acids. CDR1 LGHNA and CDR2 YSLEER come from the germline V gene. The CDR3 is CASSQEGRRAGELFF. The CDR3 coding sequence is TGCGCCAGCAGCCAAGAGGGCAGGAGGGCCGGGGAGCTGTTTTTT.